This entry lists 12 T cell receptor beta chains sequenced from one sample in a study of blood T cell repertoires in COVID-19. Profiled with immunoSEQ multiplex PCR; TCRdb holds only in-frame clones, not every one. Here the sample spans under 30,000 clones, roughly 90% being singletons. The sequencing input was peripheral blood. The source is a human donor in a cohort sampled during active COVID-19.

The chain couples TRBV7-3 to TRBJ2-3; D gene unclear. The V gene's germline CDR1 is SGHTA and CDR2 FQGTGA. V was clipped by 3 bases and J by 3 bases, with 10 bases between them. The CDR3 runs to 14 residues. CDR3 region: CASSLGVTTDTQYF. The CDR3 DNA reads TGTGCCAGCAGCTTGGGCGTTACTACAGATACGCAGTATTTT.

This chain connects TRBV13 to TRBJ1-4; tentative D call: TRBD1 (6 bases). Trimming took 5 bases from V and 5 from J, leaving 9 bases between them. CDR3 length: 13 residues. Per germline, CDR1 PRHDT and CDR2 FYEKMQ (reference sequence). CDR3 sequence (DNA): TGTGCCAGCAGCCCAGGGGTGAATGAAAAACTGTTTTTT. Encoded protein: CASSPGVNEKLFF.

The chain has TRBV6-6 and TRBJ1-4; 10 bases are shared with TRBD1. The V and J ends lost 6 bases and 8 bases, in that order; junction bases with no gene match: 9. In germline, CDR1 is MNHNY, CDR2 SVGAGI (reference sequence). The CDR3 totals 15 residues. The CDR3: CASSSGTGELEKLFF. CDR3 DNA: TGTGCCAGCAGCTCCGGGACAGGGGAACTAGAAAAACTGTTTTTT.

This clone has only one observation. The chain carries TRBV18 and TRBJ2-6, with D possibly matching TRBD1 (5 bases). Germline CDR1 and CDR2: KGHSH and LQKENI. The germline V and J ends were trimmed by 4 bases and 4 bases, with 11 bases remaining between them. CDR3 length: 15 amino acids. The CDR3 sequence: CASSQGLSGANVLTF. The CDR3 DNA reads TGTGCCAGCTCACAGGGGCTCTCAGGGGCCAACGTCCTGACTTTC.

V gene TRBV7-8 combines with J gene TRBJ1-1; TRBD1 matches at 10 bases. Germline V CDR1 and CDR2: SGHVS, FQNEAQ. The V and J ends lost 5 bases and 5 bases, in that order; junction bases with no gene match: 5. This CDR3 has 14 residues. CDR3 amino acids: CASSLGQGRTEAFF. The CDR3, as DNA: TGTGCCAGCAGCCTGGGACAGGGGAGGACTGAAGCTTTCTTT.

Remarks on this clone: The junction departs from the called germline gene at one end, perhaps through a read error. The J gene is TRBJ1-1, the V gene TRBV7-7; D remains unclear. The CDR3 is made up of 14 amino acids. Looked up from germline, CDR1 is SSHAT and CDR2 is FNYEAQ (reference sequence). The CDR3 DNA is TGTGCTAGCAGCCCCCTCGGGGAGGTCACTGAAGCTTTCTTT. This gives the protein CASSPLGEVTEAFF.

This chain links TRBV5-1 with TRBJ2-3, with D perhaps TRBD1 (6 bases). The CDR3 covers 16 residues. V was clipped by 4 bases and J by 5 bases, with 20 bases between them. CDR1 and CDR2 (germline): SGHRS, YFSETQ. The CDR3 nucleotides read TGCGCCAGCAGCCTTACAGGGAGCCTCGAAATAGATACGCAGTATTTT. Its translation is CASSLTGSLEIDTQYF.

The table lists this clone with a few counts. V is TRBV10-1 and J is TRBJ2-7; 9 positions agree with TRBD2. V shed 6 bases and J 3 bases; nucleotides not matched to a gene: 6. Germline V gene sequence: CDR1 WNHNN, CDR2 SYGVQD (reference sequence). The CDR3 totals 14 residues. CDR3 sequence reads: CASSVERGDYEQYF. The CDR3 region has the DNA TGCGCCAGCAGCGTCGAGCGGGGGGACTACGAGCAGTACTTC.

J is TRBJ2-6 and V is TRBV29-1, with 9 bases fitting TRBD1. The V gene end was trimmed by 4 bases and the J gene end by 1 base; junction bases not matched to a gene: 11. From germline, CDR1 is SQVTM and CDR2 ANQGSEA. There are 18 residues in the CDR3. The CDR3 reads CSVGDRASPLSGANVLTF. The CDR3 nucleotides are TGCAGCGTTGGGGACAGGGCTTCCCCACTGTCTGGGGCCAACGTCCTGACTTTC.

The chain employs TRBV9 and TRBJ1-6; no definite D call. Germline CDR1 is SGDLS and CDR2 is YYNGEE. V lost 0 bases to trimming and J lost 2 bases, with 15 bases between them. The CDR3 totals 18 residues. CDR3 nucleotide sequence: TGTGCCAGCAGCGTAGTCGGGGTAAGTCTCCCCTATAATTCACCCCTCCACTTT. It specifies CASSVVGVSLPYNSPLHF.

This rearrangement joins TRBV28 to TRBJ2-2; 7 nucleotides align to TRBD1. CDR3 length: 14 residues. V was clipped by 1 base and J by 8 bases; unmatched bases: 4. CDR1 and CDR2 (germline): MDHEN, SYDVKM. The CDR3 loop reads CASSLSDRRGELFF. The CDR3 DNA reads TGTGCCAGCAGTTTATCGGACAGGCGTGGGGAGCTGTTTTTT.

The rearrangement uses TRBV9 and TRBJ2-3; 10 bases map to TRBD2. CDR3 length equals 18 residues. Unmatched junction bases numbered 9, after V lost 0 bases and J lost 2 bases. From germline, CDR1 is SGDLS and CDR2 YYNGEE. Written as DNA, the CDR3 is TGTGCCAGCAGCGTAGCTTCCTCTCTAGCGGGGGTCACAGATACGCAGTATTTT. Its translation is CASSVASSLAGVTDTQYF. The variable domain in full, with the rest retrieved from reference TRBV9 and TRBJ2-3, is DSGVTQTPKHLITATGQRVTLRCSPRSGDLSVYWYQQSLDQGLQFLIQYYNGEERAKGNILERFSAQQFPDLHSELNLSSLELGDSALYFCASSVASSLAGVTDTQYFGPGTRLTVL.